The clone carrying this TCR beta chain was observed many times. Trimming removed 3 bases at V and 0 bases at J, with 5 bases between. This CDR3 region has 13 residues. TCRdb re-called the RACE reads with MiXCR, one entry per CDR3 protein. Of some 74,000 distinct CDR3 sequences in the sample, approximately 15% were seen once. As for time point: pre-sensitization, week 0. Treatment indicated: therapeutic diphenylcyclopropenone sensitization with weekly scalp DPC. The template was total RNA from unfractionated whole blood. The source of the sample is a study of human T cells and chemical hapten exposure. This receptor was obtained from a woman aged 45-60 years with alopecia areata. Some clones in this sample may be carry-over from other donors' samples. V is TRBV12-3 or TRBV12-4 and J is TRBJ2-5; D is uncertain. Material: whole blood, obtained in connection with sensitization to the hapten diphenylcyclopropenone (DPC). In DNA form, the CDR3 reads TGTGCCAGCAGTTTCTTGGACCAAGAGACCCAGTACTTC. Residues: CASSFLDQETQYF.